A selection of T cell receptor beta chains follows, all from one sample in a study of OX40 agonist ivuxolimab in advanced cancers. Generated by immunoSEQ multiplex PCR, the TCRdb table keeps only in-frame clones and is missing some. The table has 60,000 to 90,000 clones, around 80% seen once; the top ten hold approximately 0.8%. Source: CD4+ or CD8+ T cells sorted from blood, taken in a trial of the OX40 agonist ivuxolimab. These receptors all come from an adult with an advanced solid tumor such as melanoma, head and neck, liver or kidney cancer. The CDR3 runs from the conserved cysteine through the conserved F or W. D genes are given only for firm matches. Clone size is not always given. Where it is, it says once, few, many or a class for expanded clones.

cdr3_nt cdr3_aa j_call v_call clone_size d_call
TGTGCCAGCAGCGTCACCCGGACTTTTCAGGAGACCCAGTACTTC CASSVTRTFQETQYF TRBJ2-5 TRBV9 - -
TGCGCCAGCAGCCGGCGACCGGGACTAGCGGGAGAGAGGACAGATACGCAGTATTTT CASSRRPGLAGERTDTQYF TRBJ2-3 TRBV4-1 - TRBD2
TGTGCCATCAGTGAGTCGGGAGGTAAGAACACTGAAGCTTTCTTT CAISESGGKNTEAFF TRBJ1-1 TRBV10-3 - -
TGTGCCAGCAGTTTTTCGACTGCCCGAGATAATTCACCCCTCCACTTT CASSFSTARDNSPLHF TRBJ1-6 TRBV28 few -
TGTGCCAGCAGTTACTCGAAGGGGGTAGATACGCAGTATTTT CASSYSKGVDTQYF TRBJ2-3 TRBV6-6 - -
TGTGCCTGGAGTACACAGGGGCGTCAGCCCCAGCATTTT CAWSTQGRQPQHF TRBJ1-5 TRBV30 - TRBD1
TGCGCCAGCAGCGCCAAAGGCGGGAATTCACCCCTCCACTTT CASSAKGGNSPLHF TRBJ1-6 TRBV5-1 once -
TGTGCCAGCAGCTTAGAGAACTATGGCTACACCTTC CASSLENYGYTF TRBJ1-2 TRBV11-3 - -
TGTGCCAGCAGTTCTTACCGACAAGAGACCCAGTACTTC CASSSYRQETQYF TRBJ2-5 TRBV28 - -
TGTGCCATCAGTGAGGGACCCTCGACGCAGTATTTT CAISEGPSTQYF TRBJ2-3 TRBV10-3 - -
TGTGCCAGCAGAATGGGGGGGCGGAACACCGGGGAGCTGTTTTTT CASRMGGRNTGELFF TRBJ2-2 TRBV13 - -
TGCGCCAGCAGCTTGGGCGCCTTAGCGGGAGGCGGGACCCAGTACTTC CASSLGALAGGGTQYF TRBJ2-5 TRBV5-1 - TRBD2
TGTGCCAGCCTTCAGGGAGCTGCAACAACTAATGAAAAACTGTTTTTT CASLQGAATTNEKLFF TRBJ1-4 TRBV28 - -
TGTGCCAGCAGTTACCGGCAGGGTGGCTACGAGCAGTACTTC CASSYRQGGYEQYF TRBJ2-7 TRBV6-5 - -
TGTGCCAGCAGTCCCGGGACAGACTACAATGAGCAGTTCTTC CASSPGTDYNEQFF TRBJ2-1 TRBV28 - TRBD1
TGTGCCAGCAAACAGGGGAGCACAGATACGCAGTATTTT CASKQGSTDTQYF TRBJ2-3 TRBV2 - TRBD1
TGTGCCAGCAGTTTATATGGGGGGGCACCGTACACTGAAGCTTTCTTT CASSLYGGAPYTEAFF TRBJ1-1 TRBV27 once -
TGTGCCAGCAGCCAAGTCGGGACTAGCGGGGGGTACCAAGAGACCCAGTACTTC CASSQVGTSGGYQETQYF TRBJ2-5 TRBV4-2 - TRBD2
TGTGCCAGCAGTTACTCGGGGTCTGGTGGGGCCAACGTCCTGACTTTC CASSYSGSGGANVLTF TRBJ2-6 TRBV6-5 - -
TGTGCCAGCAGTGAAGCGAGGGGCAGGGCCTACGAGCAGTACTTC CASSEARGRAYEQYF TRBJ2-7 TRBV2 - -
TGTGCCAGCAACCTGCAAGGGACCTACGAGCAGTACTTC CASNLQGTYEQYF TRBJ2-7 TRBV5-4 - -
TGTGCCAGCAGCTCCCAAAGACAGGTCACGAAGGCTTTCTTT CASSSQRQVTKAFF TRBJ1-1 TRBV7-2 - -
TGTGCCAGCAGCTGGGACAGGAGCTATGGCTACACCTTC CASSWDRSYGYTF TRBJ1-2 TRBV7-2 few TRBD1
TGTGCCAGCAGCTTAGCGGACAGGGGGCTAGGCTACACCTTC CASSLADRGLGYTF TRBJ1-2 TRBV7-6 - TRBD1
TGTGCCAGCAGCTCCCAACGGTGGGGGCAGCAGTACTTC CASSSQRWGQQYF TRBJ2-7 TRBV11-3 - -
TGCGCCAGCAGCTTGGAGGCAGTTGGCGGGGCCGGGGAGCTGTTTTTT CASSLEAVGGAGELFF TRBJ2-2 TRBV5-1 - -
TGTGCCAGCAGTGAACAGGGCGGTGCTTTCTTT CASSEQGGAFF TRBJ1-1 TRBV2 - -
TGTGCCAGCAGACCGCAGGGAATAGATCAGCCCCAGCATTTT CASRPQGIDQPQHF TRBJ1-5 TRBV2 - -
TGTGCCAGCAGCTTACCCACCGTAGGGACCGGGGAGCTGTTTTTT CASSLPTVGTGELFF TRBJ2-2 TRBV7-3 - -
TGTGCCAGCAGCGTAGGTGGGACAGGGGTTGGCGAGCAGTACTTC CASSVGGTGVGEQYF TRBJ2-7 TRBV9 once TRBD1
TGTGCCAGCAGTTCCCCCGGGACAGTGAACACTGAAGCTTTCTTT CASSSPGTVNTEAFF TRBJ1-1 TRBV7-8 - TRBD1
TGTGCCAGCAGCTTAACTCGGGAGAGCTCCTACAATGAGCAGTTCTTC CASSLTRESSYNEQFF TRBJ2-1 TRBV7-2 - -
TGTGCCTGGAGTGGTGGGACAGGGGATAACACCGGGGAGCTGTTTTTT CAWSGGTGDNTGELFF TRBJ2-2 TRBV30 - TRBD1
TGTGCCAGCAGCTTTCGGGGTCGGAGCTCCTACGAGCAGTACTTC CASSFRGRSSYEQYF TRBJ2-7 TRBV7-2 - -
TGTGCCAGCAGTGGGAACAGGGGGGCGGGCCAGCCCCAGCATTTT CASSGNRGAGQPQHF TRBJ1-5 TRBV2 - TRBD1
TGTGCCAGCAAGGTCGGCGGGCTTAATGAAAAACTGTTTTTT CASKVGGLNEKLFF TRBJ1-4 TRBV2 once -
TGTGCCATCAGTGAGCCGGATCAAAACTATGGCTACACCTTC CAISEPDQNYGYTF TRBJ1-2 TRBV10-3 few -
TGTGCCAGCAGCTTCGGGACAGGCAATGAAAAACTGTTTTTT CASSFGTGNEKLFF TRBJ1-4 TRBV5-4 few TRBD1
TGCGCCAGCAGCCCGAACTCAGGGGACACTGAAGCTTTCTTT CASSPNSGDTEAFF TRBJ1-1 TRBV5-1 - -